A selection of T cell receptor beta chains follows, all from one sample in a study of early T cells in non-severe SARS-CoV-2 infection. MiXCR, run by TCRdb on the 5' RACE reads, gives a single entry per CDR3 protein. This table holds 30,000 to 35,000 distinct CDR3 sequences, around 7% found once. The specimen sequenced was whole blood. These receptors all stem from an adult who was a healthcare worker with PCR-confirmed SARS-CoV-2 infection or an uninfected control (not recorded which). CDR3s include the opening cysteine and the closing phenylalanine or tryptophan. A D gene is named only where the DNA matches it firmly. The size of a clone is reported for some rows only, either as once, few or many, or as a class for expanded clones.

abundance: .; d_gene: TRBD1; len: 14; v_gene: TRBV5-5; j_gene: TRBJ1-1; CDR3aa: CASNRGAMNTEAFF; CDR3nt: TGTGCCAGCAACAGGGGGGCTATGAACACTGAAGCTTTCTTT
abundance: few; d_gene: .; len: 13; v_gene: TRBV7-9; j_gene: TRBJ2-3; CDR3aa: CASSFGGTDTQYF; CDR3nt: TGTGCCAGCAGCTTCGGCGGTACAGATACGCAGTATTTT
abundance: many; d_gene: .; len: 13; v_gene: TRBV5-4; j_gene: TRBJ2-5; CDR3aa: CASRDPDVGTQYF; CDR3nt: TGTGCCAGCAGAGACCCAGATGTGGGGACCCAGTACTTC
abundance: many; d_gene: .; len: 14; v_gene: TRBV12-3/TRBV12-4; j_gene: TRBJ1-5; CDR3aa: CASSSRGSNQPQHF; CDR3nt: TGTGCCAGCAGTAGTCGAGGGAGCAATCAGCCCCAGCATTTT
abundance: many; d_gene: .; len: 13; v_gene: TRBV7-3; j_gene: TRBJ1-1; CDR3aa: CASSFREDTEAFF; CDR3nt: TGTGCCAGCAGCTTCAGGGAGGACACTGAAGCTTTCTTT
abundance: many; d_gene: TRBD1; len: 16; v_gene: TRBV7-8; j_gene: TRBJ1-1; CDR3aa: CASSLRQGRMYTEAFF; CDR3nt: TGTGCCAGCAGCCTTCGACAGGGTCGAATGTACACTGAAGCTTTCTTT
abundance: many; d_gene: .; len: 15; v_gene: TRBV18; j_gene: TRBJ1-2; CDR3aa: CASSQGGGPTYGYTF; CDR3nt: TGTGCCAGCTCCCAAGGGGGAGGACCAACATATGGCTACACCTTC
abundance: many; d_gene: .; len: 14; v_gene: TRBV9; j_gene: TRBJ1-1; CDR3aa: CASSVEGMNTEAFF; CDR3nt: TGTGCCAGCAGCGTAGAAGGAATGAACACTGAAGCTTTCTTT
abundance: many; d_gene: TRBD2; len: 14; v_gene: TRBV10-3; j_gene: TRBJ2-2; CDR3aa: CATQAGSNTGELFF; CDR3nt: TGTGCCACTCAAGCGGGATCGAACACCGGGGAGCTGTTTTTT
abundance: many; d_gene: .; len: 15; v_gene: TRBV7-2; j_gene: TRBJ2-7; CDR3aa: CASSLAAFSSYEQYF; CDR3nt: TGTGCCAGCAGCTTAGCCGCCTTCTCCTCCTACGAGCAGTACTTC
abundance: many; d_gene: TRBD2; len: 14; v_gene: TRBV10-2; j_gene: TRBJ2-1; CDR3aa: CATTTSGSMNEQFF; CDR3nt: TGCGCCACCACAACTAGCGGGAGTATGAATGAGCAGTTCTTC
abundance: many; d_gene: .; len: 13; v_gene: TRBV3-1; j_gene: TRBJ2-1; CDR3aa: CASSHDSNNEQFF; CDR3nt: TGTGCCAGCAGCCATGACTCGAACAATGAGCAGTTCTTC
abundance: many; d_gene: TRBD2; len: 15; v_gene: TRBV29-1; j_gene: TRBJ2-2; CDR3aa: CSVDLAGGDTGELFF; CDR3nt: TGCAGCGTTGACCTAGCGGGAGGGGACACCGGGGAGCTGTTTTTT
abundance: .; d_gene: .; len: 13; v_gene: TRBV28; j_gene: TRBJ1-2; CDR3aa: CASSSGSIGGYTF; CDR3nt: TGTGCCAGCAGTTCCGGATCCATAGGGGGCTACACCTTC
abundance: few; d_gene: .; len: 14; v_gene: TRBV15; j_gene: TRBJ2-5; CDR3aa: CATSTRASQETQYF; CDR3nt: TGTGCCACCAGCACCCGGGCCAGCCAAGAGACCCAGTACTTC
abundance: many; d_gene: .; len: 13; v_gene: TRBV7-8; j_gene: TRBJ2-7; CDR3aa: CASSPRALGEQYF; CDR3nt: TGTGCCAGCAGCCCACGGGCCCTAGGGGAGCAGTACTTC
abundance: many; d_gene: .; len: 14; v_gene: TRBV9; j_gene: TRBJ1-2; CDR3aa: CASSVEWGGYGYTF; CDR3nt: TGTGCCAGCAGCGTAGAATGGGGAGGGTATGGCTACACCTTC
abundance: many; d_gene: TRBD1; len: 16; v_gene: TRBV5-5; j_gene: TRBJ2-3; CDR3aa: CASSLFMFSGGDTQYF; CDR3nt: TGTGCCAGCAGCTTGTTCATGTTCTCAGGGGGAGATACGCAGTATTTT